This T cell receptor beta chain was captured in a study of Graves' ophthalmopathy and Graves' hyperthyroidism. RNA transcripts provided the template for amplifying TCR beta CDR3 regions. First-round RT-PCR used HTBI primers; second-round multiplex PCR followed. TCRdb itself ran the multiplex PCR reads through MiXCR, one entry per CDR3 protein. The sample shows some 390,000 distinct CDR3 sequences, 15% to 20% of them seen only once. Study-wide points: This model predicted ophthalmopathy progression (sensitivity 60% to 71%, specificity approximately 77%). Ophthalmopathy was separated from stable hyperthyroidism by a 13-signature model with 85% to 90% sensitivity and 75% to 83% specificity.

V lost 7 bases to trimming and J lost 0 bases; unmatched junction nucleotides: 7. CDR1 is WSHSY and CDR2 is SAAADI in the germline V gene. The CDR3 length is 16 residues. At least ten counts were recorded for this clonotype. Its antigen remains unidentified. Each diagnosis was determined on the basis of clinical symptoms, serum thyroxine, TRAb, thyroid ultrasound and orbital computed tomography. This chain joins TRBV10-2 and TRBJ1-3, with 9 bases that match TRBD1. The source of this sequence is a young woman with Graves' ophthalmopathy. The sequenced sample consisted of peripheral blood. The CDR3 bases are TGCGCCAGCAACGGACAGGGGCGTCGCTCTGGAAACACCATATATTTT. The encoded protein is CASNGQGRRSGNTIYF.